The T cell receptor beta chain described here comes from a study of T-cell reconstitution after alpha-beta-depleted transplantation in children. During its preparation, the TCRbeta library received unique molecular identifiers. TCRdb called the PCR reads again in MiXCR, with one record for every CDR3 protein. The sample has roughly 400,000 distinct CDR3 sequences, roughly 22% seen once. This clonotype was found a few times. The CDR3 is made up of 13 amino acids. Germline-derived CDR1 and CDR2 are KGHSH and LQKENI. V was shortened by 3 bases and J by 5 bases, with 8 bases between the two germline ends.

The chain uses TRBV18 and TRBJ2-1; weak D call: TRBD1 (5 bases). Source: PBMCs from the stem cell graft donor, taken from the stem cell graft. This sequence originates from a human donor who donated a stem cell graft to a child with acute myeloid leukemia. The CDR3 nucleotides read TGTGCCAGCTCACCGTCCAGGGACAATGAGCAGTTCTTC. Translated, it gives CASSPSRDNEQFF.